The clone carrying this TCR beta chain was seen more than once but under ten times. Its specificity is not known. These data belong to a study of CD8+ T cells in alopecia areata. Study-level information: The study gave tofacitinib for 6 to 18 months, then 6 months off drug. Study observations and caveats: Higher clonality than in normal scalp was seen in lesional scalp, especially alopecia totalis/universalis. Sequenced scalp T cells also include alphabeta T cells resident in normal skin.

Extracted from the samples, RNA was reverse transcribed into cDNA to serve as the sequencing template. The assay was immunoSEQ multiplex PCR, and TCRdb's table has in-frame clones only and misses some. The table lists 110,000 to 150,000 clones, roughly 62% of them singletons, with under 6.5% in the top ten. The CDR3 contains 14 residues. The germline gives CDR1 ENHRY, CDR2 SYGVKD. V shed 11 bases, J shed 1 base, and the junction held 10 bases outside the gene matches. Sampling of alopecia areata patients yielded lesional scalp punch biopsies as well as peripheral blood. This rearrangement joins TRBV10-3 to TRBJ1-1; 7 bases line up with TRBD1. The sequences come from CD4+ T cells sorted from blood, collected at week 0. This receptor was obtained from a human donor with alopecia areata. The CDR3 protein is CAATVGGSNTEAFF. In DNA, the CDR3 is TGTGCCGCCACAGTAGGGGGCTCGAACACTGAAGCTTTCTTT.